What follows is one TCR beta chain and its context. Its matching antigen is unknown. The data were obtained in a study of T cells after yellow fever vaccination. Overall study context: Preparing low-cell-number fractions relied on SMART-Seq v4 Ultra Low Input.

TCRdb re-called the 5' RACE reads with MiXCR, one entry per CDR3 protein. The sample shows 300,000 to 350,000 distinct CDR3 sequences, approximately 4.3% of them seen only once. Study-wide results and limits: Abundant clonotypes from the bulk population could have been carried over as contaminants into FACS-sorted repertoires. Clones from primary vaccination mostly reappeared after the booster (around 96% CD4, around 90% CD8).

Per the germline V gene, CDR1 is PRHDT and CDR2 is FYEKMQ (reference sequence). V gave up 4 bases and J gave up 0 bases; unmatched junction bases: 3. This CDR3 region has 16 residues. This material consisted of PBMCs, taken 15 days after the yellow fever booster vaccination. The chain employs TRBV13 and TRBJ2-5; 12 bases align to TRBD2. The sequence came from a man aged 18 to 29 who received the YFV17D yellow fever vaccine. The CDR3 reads CASSYRTSGDQETQYF. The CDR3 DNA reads TGTGCCAGCAGCTATAGGACTAGCGGGGACCAAGAGACCCAGTACTTC.